This entry describes one TCR beta chain. These data originate in a study of cytotoxic CD8 clonotypes in ibrutinib-treated CLL. Some clones are missing from TCRdb's copy, which holds only in-frame ones; the method was immunoSEQ multiplex PCR. The sample holds roughly 150,000 clones, roughly 76% seen once. The germline gives CDR1 SEHNR, CDR2 FQNEAQ (reference sequence). Between the trimmed V and J ends, which lost 5 bases and 2 bases, there was a span of 3 bases. The CDR3 spans 11 residues. This chain uses TRBV7-9 with TRBJ2-5; D is unresolved. Sequencing used PBMCs, obtained after 24 months of ibrutinib treatment. This sequence originates from a human donor with chronic lymphocytic leukemia. The CDR3 sequence: CASSRQETQYF. DNA for the CDR3: TGTGCCAGCAGCCGACAAGAGACCCAGTACTTC.